Presented here are 21 T cell receptor beta chains from one specimen sequenced in a study of cytomegalovirus exposure and HLA in healthy donors. Both 60 Vbeta primers and 13 Jbeta primers went into the PCR. Profiled with immunoSEQ multiplex PCR; TCRdb holds only in-frame clones, not every one. Of some 120,000 clones listed, less than 85% were seen once; the top ten hold 1%. The specimen was PBMCs. Source of these receptors: a man aged 40-49 years in good health and CMV-seronegative.

In its sample, this clone was seen a few times. The J gene is TRBJ2-5, the V gene TRBV19, with D possibly TRBD1 on 6 matching bases. The V gene lost 3 bases and the J gene lost 2 bases, with 7 bases spanning the gap. Germline CDR1 and CDR2: LNHDA and SQIVND (reference sequence). The CDR3 runs 13 residues. CDR3 nucleotides: TGTGCCAGTAGTATGACAGGACAAGAGACCCAGTACTTC. Protein: CASSMTGQETQYF.

Note on this clone: Other DNA sequences in this sample translate to the same CDR3. The V and J genes are TRBV30 and TRBJ1-4; possible D gene TRBD1, 6 bases. Germline lookup yields CDR1 GTSNPN and CDR2 SVGIG (reference sequence). The CDR3 has 16 amino acids. V lost 4 bases to trimming and J lost 3 bases, with 18 bases between them. The CDR3 bases are TGTGCCTGGACCCCCTGGACAGCCGGATCTAATGAAAAACTGTTTTTT. This codes for CAWTPWTAGSNEKLFF.

The genes are TRBV29-1 and TRBJ2-2; TRBD2 aligns across 9 bases. The CDR3 runs 17 residues. From germline, CDR1 is SQVTM and CDR2 ANQGSEA. The V and J ends lost 6 bases and 1 base, in that order; junction bases with no gene match: 12. Written as DNA, the CDR3 is TGCAGCGTGGCGGTAATAGCGGGAGTTGTGAACACCGGGGAGCTGTTTTTT. Translating it yields CSVAVIAGVVNTGELFF.

V is TRBV9 and J is TRBJ2-1, with a weak D call TRBD2 (5 bases). There are 15 residues in the CDR3. Germline CDR1 SGDLS, CDR2 YYNGEE. V lost 0 bases to trimming and J lost 9 bases, with 16 bases between them. The CDR3 reads CASSVGGWRSGEQFF. The CDR3 nucleotides are TGTGCCAGCAGCGTAGGAGGTTGGAGGTCAGGTGAGCAGTTCTTC.

The chain employs TRBV30 and TRBJ2-1; tentatively, D is TRBD2 (6 bases). The CDR3 has 15 residues. Between the trimmed V and J ends, which lost 3 bases and 5 bases, there was a span of 17 bases. Germline V lookup: CDR1 GTSNPN, CDR2 SVGIG (reference sequence). CDR3 in amino acids: CAWRVGLASNNEQFF. CDR3 DNA: TGTGCCTGGAGAGTCGGGCTAGCGAGCAACAATGAGCAGTTCTTC.

The rearrangement uses TRBV7-9 and TRBJ1-1; D gene unclear. The CDR3 is made up of 16 amino acids. Germline V CDR1 and CDR2: SEHNR, FQNEAQ (reference sequence). Trimming stripped 7 bases from V and 6 bases from J, with 24 bases between. The CDR3 spells CASTLRGFSDAAEAFF. Here the CDR3 DNA reads TGTGCCAGCACCCTGCGGGGATTTTCGGACGCGGCTGAAGCTTTCTTT.

This chain links TRBV6-9 with TRBJ1-5; D possibly corresponds to TRBD1 (6 bases). The CDR3 loop spans 19 amino acids. The germline CDR1 and CDR2 sequences are MNHGY and SVAAGI. Trimming left V 3 bases short and J 2 bases short, with 23 bases between. The DNA of the CDR3 is TGTGCCAGCAGTTACCCCGGGTGTCATAGACAGGTTGGCAATCAGCCCCAGCATTTT. It specifies CASSYPGCHRQVGNQPQHF.

In its sample, this clone was seen once. This chain links TRBV25-1 with TRBJ2-7, with TRBD1 identical over 10 bases. The CDR3 contains 15 residues. Trimming at V came to 1 base and at J to 5 bases, leaving 5 bases not matched to a gene. Germline lookup yields CDR1 MGHDK and CDR2 SYGVNS. The CDR3 nucleotides are TGTGCCAGCAGTGAATGGGGGACAGGGGCCCACGAGCAGTACTTC. Residues: CASSEWGTGAHEQYF.

V usage is TRBV5-1 and J usage is TRBJ1-1, with TRBD1 matching over 7 bases. This CDR3 is built from 15 residues. Trimming removed 4 bases from V and 1 base from J; junction bases left unmatched: 7. Germline CDR1 is SGHRS and CDR2 is YFSETQ. CDR3 DNA sequence: TGCGCCAGCAGCGAAGTGACAGGGAAGAACACTGAAGCTTTCTTT. Translating it yields CASSEVTGKNTEAFF.

This clone occurred many times. Additional DNA sequences in this sample encode the identical CDR3. This rearrangement joins TRBV7-9 to TRBJ1-3; 9 nucleotides match TRBD1. With V trimmed by 5 bases and J by 3 bases, 5 bases remained unmatched. The germline gives CDR1 SEHNR, CDR2 FQNEAQ (reference sequence). This CDR3 comprises 15 residues. The CDR3 coding sequence is TGTGCCAGCAGCCTACAGGGGGCGCTTGGAAACACCATATATTTT. Translating it yields CASSLQGALGNTIYF.

The rearrangement links TRBV29-1 to TRBJ2-5, with 12 bases aligning to TRBD2. Per the germline V gene, CDR1 is SQVTM and CDR2 is ANQGSEA. The CDR3 is 17 amino acids. V lost 4 bases and J lost 5; bases outside the gene matches: 14. Written as DNA, the CDR3 is TGCAGCGTTGCGGCGTGGCTAGCGGGGGGGCGAGGTGAGACCCAGTACTTC. Encoded protein: CSVAAWLAGGRGETQYF.

This rearrangement joins TRBV5-4 to TRBJ2-2; D gene ambiguous. Trimming stripped 2 bases from V and 3 bases from J, with 11 bases between. The CDR3 is 15 amino acids. Germline V CDR1 and CDR2: SGHNT, YYREEE (reference sequence). The CDR3 DNA sequence: TGTGCCAGCAGCTTCGGCCTTCGGGACACCGGGGAGCTGTTTTTT. Translating it yields CASSFGLRDTGELFF.

The V gene is TRBV4-1, the J gene TRBJ2-3, with D possibly matching TRBD2 (7 bases). This CDR3 is built from 18 residues. Germline assignment: CDR1 MGHRA and CDR2 YSYEKL. Trimming took off 1 base at V and 2 bases at J, with 19 bases between the two ends. CDR3 sequence (DNA): TGCGCCAGCAGCCAAGCTGTCACTCGGGGGGCCTACACAGATACGCAGTATTTT. Its protein is CASSQAVTRGAYTDTQYF.

The V call is TRBV2, the J call TRBJ1-6; possibly TRBD1 for D (5 bases). The germline gives CDR1 SNHLY, CDR2 FYNNEI. The CDR3 is 14 amino acids. The V gene lost 6 bases and the J gene lost 7 bases, with 13 bases spanning the gap. The chain's CDR3 is CASSPKTANSPLHF. The DNA of the CDR3 is TGTGCCAGCAGCCCGAAGACAGCCAATTCACCCCTCCACTTT.

This clone was counted only a few times. The V gene is TRBV28, the J gene TRBJ1-1, with 9 nucleotides matching TRBD1. Germline lookup yields CDR1 MDHEN and CDR2 SYDVKM. J lost 4 bases, V lost 6 bases, and 3 bases had no gene match. This CDR3 spans 13 amino acids. The CDR3 protein is CASRGQGGTEAFF. For the CDR3, the DNA is TGTGCCAGCAGGGGACAGGGAGGCACTGAAGCTTTCTTT.

This sequence joins TRBV29-1 and TRBJ1-1, with 7 bases that match TRBD1. After removal of 5 bases from V and 3 bases from J, the junction contained 6 bases not matched to a gene. CDR1 is SQVTM, CDR2 ANQGSEA, per germline. CDR3 size: 13 residues. Here the CDR3 DNA reads TGCAGCGTTCCTGAAGGGGGCCACACTGAAGCTTTCTTT. As protein: CSVPEGGHTEAFF.

The chain has TRBV30 and TRBJ2-1, with 8 nucleotides matching TRBD1. The CDR3 runs to 13 residues. J lost 15 bases, V lost 3 bases, and 13 bases had no gene match. Germline CDR1 GTSNPN, CDR2 SVGIG (reference sequence). CDR3 sequence: CAWSQKSGTGGFF. CDR3 in DNA: TGTGCCTGGAGCCAAAAATCCGGGACAGGCGGGTTCTTC. The full variable domain, rest sourced from reference TRBV30 and TRBJ2-1, is SQTIHQWPATLVQPVGSPLSLECTVEGTSNPNLYWYRQAAGRGLQLLFYSVGIGQISSEVPQNLSASRPQDRQFILSSKKLLLSDSGFYLCAWSQKSGTGGFFGPGTRLTVL.

This chain uses TRBV7-9 with TRBJ2-3; TRBD1 is a possible D gene (5 bases). V lost 1 base to trimming and J lost 1 base, with 9 bases between them. The CDR3 length is 15 residues. Looked up from germline, CDR1 is SEHNR and CDR2 is FQNEAQ (reference sequence). CDR3 coding DNA: TGTGCCAGCAGCTTAGTAGCACAGGGCACAGATACGCAGTATTTT. Residues: CASSLVAQGTDTQYF.

This chain joins TRBV10-3 and TRBJ2-5; D not resolved. With 0 bases removed from V and 5 bases from J, the gap between germline ends came to 7 bases. Germline V CDR1 and CDR2: ENHRY, SYGVKD. There are 13 residues in the CDR3. The CDR3 DNA sequence: TGTGCCATCAGTGAGTCAAGCCGGGAGACCCAGTACTTC. Translation gives CAISESSRETQYF.

The J gene is TRBJ2-6, the V gene TRBV6-4; TRBD1 agrees at 8 bases. Germline assignment: CDR1 MRHNA and CDR2 SNTAGT. CDR3 length: 15 amino acids. With V trimmed by 5 bases and J by 2 bases, 2 bases remained unmatched. CDR3 loop: CASSRTGTGANVLTF. CDR3 coding DNA: TGTGCCAGCAGTAGGACAGGGACTGGGGCCAACGTCCTGACTTTC.

The chain links TRBV15 to TRBJ1-4; 9 bases agree with TRBD1. CDR3 length: 16 amino acids. CDR1 is LNHNV, CDR2 YYDKDF, per germline (reference sequence). The V segment lost 5 bases and the J segment 1 base; nucleotides outside the gene matches: 5. This CDR3 is CATSGRDRETNEKLFF. The CDR3 DNA sequence: TGTGCCACCAGCGGAAGGGACAGGGAAACTAATGAAAAACTGTTTTTT.